This T cell receptor (beta chain) came from a study of T-cell reconstitution after alpha-beta-depleted transplantation in children. Unique molecular identifiers were built into the TCRbeta library. TCRdb called the PCR reads again in MiXCR, with one record for every CDR3 protein. The sample holds 450,000 to 600,000 distinct CDR3 sequences, 32% seen once. The CDR3 is made up of 19 amino acids. Between the trimmed V and J ends, which lost 2 bases and 0 bases, there was a span of 17 bases. Germline V gene data show CDR1 as SGHTA and CDR2 as FQGTGA. This receptor was obtained from a human donor who donated a stem cell graft to a child with aplastic anemia. The specimen was PBMCs from the stem cell graft donor, collected from the stem cell graft. This chain connects TRBV7-3 to TRBJ1-6; D remains ambiguous. The CDR3 DNA reads as TGTGCCAGCAGCTTAGGGGATAGCAACTTCTTCTCCTATAATTCACCCCTCCACTTT. Amino acids: CASSLGDSNFFSYNSPLHF.